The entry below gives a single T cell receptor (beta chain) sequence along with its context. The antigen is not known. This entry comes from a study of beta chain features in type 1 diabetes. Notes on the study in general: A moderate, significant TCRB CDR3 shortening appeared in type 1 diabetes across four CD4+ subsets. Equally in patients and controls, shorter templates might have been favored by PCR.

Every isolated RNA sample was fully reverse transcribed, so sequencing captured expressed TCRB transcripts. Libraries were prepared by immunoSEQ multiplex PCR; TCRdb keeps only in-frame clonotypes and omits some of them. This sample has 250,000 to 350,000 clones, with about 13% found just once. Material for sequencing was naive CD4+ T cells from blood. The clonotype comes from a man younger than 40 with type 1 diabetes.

The CDR3 spells CASSPPSDRDSGYTF. CDR3 nucleotides: TGTGCCAGCTCACCACCGTCGGACAGGGACTCCGGCTACACCTTC. V is TRBV18 and J is TRBJ1-2; TRBD1 matches at 8 bases. CDR1 and CDR2 from the germline V gene are KGHSH and LQKENI. This CDR3 spans 15 amino acids. Unmatched junction bases numbered 8, after V lost 0 bases and J lost 8 bases.